The 17 T cell receptor beta chains reported below all come from one sample, sequenced in a study of CD8+ T cells in alopecia areata. Extracted RNA was reverse transcribed into cDNA, the sequencing template. Only in-frame clones appear in the TCRdb table, and some are missing; sequencing was by immunoSEQ multiplex PCR. Of 140,000 to 150,000 clones listed, roughly 46% are singletons. The input for sequencing was CD4+ T cells sorted from blood, taken at week 0. Receptor source: a human donor with alopecia areata.

This clone was counted a single time. V gene TRBV4-2 combines with J gene TRBJ2-2, with TRBD2 as a possible D gene (5 bases). CDR1 and CDR2 (germline): LGHNA, YNFKEQ. The CDR3 covers 17 residues. V lost 4 bases and J 4 bases, leaving 19 bases between the germline ends. CDR3 sequence reads: CASSPAGGLLATGELFF. The CDR3 bases are TGTGCCAGCAGCCCCGCGGGCGGCCTCTTGGCCACCGGGGAGCTGTTTTTT.

CDR3 sequence reads: CASGTGGTREQYF. CDR3 nucleotides: TGTGCCAGCGGGACAGGAGGTACTCGGGAGCAGTACTTC. The gene calls are TRBV19 and TRBJ2-7, with 8 bases aligning to TRBD1. The CDR3 length is 13 residues. The V and J ends lost 9 bases and 7 bases, in that order; junction bases with no gene match: 11. The germline V gene has CDR1 LNHDA and CDR2 SQIVND (reference sequence).

V usage is TRBV6-1 and J usage is TRBJ2-5, with D unclear. The germline CDR1 and CDR2 sequences are MNHNS and SASEGT. Trimming stripped 8 bases from V and 1 base from J, with 11 bases between. The CDR3 length is 13 residues. The CDR3 DNA is TGTGCCAGCCAGGCAGATCTCCAAGAGACCCAGTACTTC. The encoded protein is CASQADLQETQYF.

The chain employs TRBV18 and TRBJ1-5, with D tentatively TRBD1 (5 bases). This CDR3 is 16 amino acids long. Germline V gene sequence: CDR1 KGHSH, CDR2 LQKENI. Trimming took 0 bases from V and 7 from J, leaving 16 bases between them. The CDR3 protein is CASSPPGEGARQPQHF. The CDR3 DNA reads as TGTGCCAGCTCACCACCGGGAGAAGGGGCGAGGCAGCCCCAGCATTTT.

The rearrangement uses TRBV29-1 and TRBJ2-3; D is undetermined. Germline lookup yields CDR1 SQVTM and CDR2 ANQGSEA. V was trimmed by 7 bases and J by 5 bases, leaving 13 bases between them. The CDR3 spans 12 residues. CDR3 sequence reads: CSGAIRLDTQYF. The DNA of the CDR3 is TGCAGCGGGGCCATTCGTCTAGATACGCAGTATTTT.

The CDR3 DNA is TGTGCCAGCAGTTACTCCGGGGGAATCATGAACACTGAAGCTTTCTTT. Translating gives CASSYSGGIMNTEAFF. The V gene is TRBV6-5, the J gene TRBJ1-1, with D possibly being TRBD1 (5 bases). The CDR3 totals 16 residues. Deletions cut 0 bases from V and 0 bases from J, with 11 bases between. Germline V gene data show CDR1 as MNHEY and CDR2 as SVGAGI.

This chain links TRBV4-1 with TRBJ2-7; 11 positions agree with TRBD2. The J segment lost 4 bases and the V segment lost 0 bases, leaving 2 bases of the junction unmatched. Germline V gene data show CDR1 as MGHRA and CDR2 as YSYEKL. CDR3 length: 15 amino acids. This CDR3 reads CASSQESSGRYEQYF. CDR3 DNA sequence: TGCGCCAGCAGCCAAGAGTCTAGCGGGAGGTACGAGCAGTACTTC.

J is TRBJ2-3 and V is TRBV5-8, with no clear D. Trimming took off 5 bases at V and 4 bases at J, with 14 bases between the two ends. Per the germline V gene, CDR1 is SGHTS and CDR2 is YDEGEE. The CDR3 consists of 14 residues. CDR3 sequence: CASRLRTDADTQYF. DNA of the CDR3: TGTGCCAGCAGGCTCAGGACCGATGCAGATACGCAGTATTTT. Combining the CDR3 with reference TRBV5-8 and TRBJ2-3 gives the whole variable domain EAGVTQSPTHLIKTRGQQATLRCSPISGHTSVYWYQQALGLGLQFLLWYDEGEERNRGNFPPRFSGRQFPNYSSELNVNALELEDSALYLCASRLRTDADTQYFGPGTRLTVL.

V gene TRBV2 combines with J gene TRBJ2-5; a possible D gene is TRBD2 (6 bases). Germline CDR1 SNHLY, CDR2 FYNNEI. Trimming pared 4 bases from V and 4 bases from J, leaving 16 bases between. The CDR3 spans 15 residues. CDR3 in DNA: TGTGCCAGCAGTGTTTTAACGGGAGCATTAGAGACCCAGTACTTC. Translation gives CASSVLTGALETQYF.

This clone has more than one count but fewer than ten. This chain connects TRBV9 to TRBJ2-1; unclear D gene. The CDR3 spans 15 residues. CDR1 is SGDLS and CDR2 is YYNGEE in the germline V gene. V dropped 0 bases and J dropped 4 bases, with 11 bases sitting between them. As DNA, the CDR3 is TGTGCCAGCAGCGTAGAATGGACGTCGTACAATGAGCAGTTCTTC. This gives the protein CASSVEWTSYNEQFF. Drawing the rest from reference TRBV9 and TRBJ2-1, the complete variable domain is DSGVTQTPKHLITATGQRVTLRCSPRSGDLSVYWYQQSLDQGLQFLIQYYNGEERAKGNILERFSAQQFPDLHSELNLSSLELGDSALYFCASSVEWTSYNEQFFGPGTRLTVL.

V is TRBV30 and J is TRBJ2-4; D remains ambiguous. The germline V gene has CDR1 GTSNPN and CDR2 SVGIG (reference sequence). Trimming pared 3 bases from V and 2 bases from J, leaving 11 bases between. The CDR3 has 14 amino acids. Here the CDR3 DNA reads TGTGCCTGGAGCGTCGGTGGCCCCAAAAACATTCAGTACTTC. Translated: CAWSVGGPKNIQYF.

This clone has more than one count but fewer than ten. The gene calls are TRBV29-1 and TRBJ2-5, with 8 bases that match TRBD1. This CDR3 contains 14 residues. With 8 bases clipped from V and 2 bases from J, the junction kept 10 bases outside the gene matches. Germline-derived CDR1 and CDR2 are SQVTM and ANQGSEA. The CDR3 spells CSKSLGTGQETQYF. Here the CDR3 DNA reads TGCAGCAAATCGCTAGGGACAGGTCAAGAGACCCAGTACTTC.

The CDR3 protein is CASSRDGSNQPQHF. CDR3 sequence (DNA): TGTGCCAGCAGTAGAGACGGGAGCAATCAGCCCCAGCATTTT. V gene TRBV6-5 combines with J gene TRBJ1-5; D unresolved. Trimming took off 5 bases at V and 1 base at J, with 9 bases between the two ends. Germline lookup yields CDR1 MNHEY and CDR2 SVGAGI. This CDR3 region has 14 residues.

The DNA of the CDR3 is TGCGCCAGCAGCTTGGCCAGGGGCGGGCCAGACAATGAGCAGTTCTTC. It is translated as CASSLARGGPDNEQFF. The V and J genes are TRBV5-1 and TRBJ2-1; D is possibly TRBD1 (6 bases). CDR1 is SGHRS and CDR2 is YFSETQ in the germline V gene. CDR3 length: 16 residues. V was cut by 0 bases and J by 5 bases, with 15 bases left in between.

The chain is built from TRBV29-1 and TRBJ2-1, with 9 nucleotides matching TRBD2. Germline values: CDR1 SQVTM, CDR2 ANQGSEA. J was trimmed by 2 bases and V by 7 bases; bases with no gene match: 9. The CDR3 has 15 residues. The CDR3 spells CSGSSGSLTYNEQFF. The CDR3 DNA sequence: TGCAGCGGGAGTAGCGGGAGTTTAACCTACAATGAGCAGTTCTTC.

This chain joins TRBV6-5 and TRBJ2-3, with D maybe TRBD1 (6 bases). The germline V and J ends were trimmed by 8 bases and 1 base, with 10 bases remaining between them. The CDR3 length is 13 residues. Germline V gene sequence: CDR1 MNHEY, CDR2 SVGAGI. CDR3 loop: CASHSGGTDTQYF. CDR3 nucleotides: TGTGCCAGCCATTCAGGGGGCACAGATACGCAGTATTTT.

V and J are TRBV30 and TRBJ1-1; tentative D call: TRBD1 (5 bases). CDR3 size: 12 residues. V shed 8 bases and J shed 4 bases, with 14 bases lying between them. Germline V gene data show CDR1 as GTSNPN and CDR2 as SVGIG (reference sequence). The CDR3 protein is CALPGRVTEAFF. CDR3 nucleotide sequence: TGTGCCCTGCCGGGGCGCGTCACTGAAGCTTTCTTT.